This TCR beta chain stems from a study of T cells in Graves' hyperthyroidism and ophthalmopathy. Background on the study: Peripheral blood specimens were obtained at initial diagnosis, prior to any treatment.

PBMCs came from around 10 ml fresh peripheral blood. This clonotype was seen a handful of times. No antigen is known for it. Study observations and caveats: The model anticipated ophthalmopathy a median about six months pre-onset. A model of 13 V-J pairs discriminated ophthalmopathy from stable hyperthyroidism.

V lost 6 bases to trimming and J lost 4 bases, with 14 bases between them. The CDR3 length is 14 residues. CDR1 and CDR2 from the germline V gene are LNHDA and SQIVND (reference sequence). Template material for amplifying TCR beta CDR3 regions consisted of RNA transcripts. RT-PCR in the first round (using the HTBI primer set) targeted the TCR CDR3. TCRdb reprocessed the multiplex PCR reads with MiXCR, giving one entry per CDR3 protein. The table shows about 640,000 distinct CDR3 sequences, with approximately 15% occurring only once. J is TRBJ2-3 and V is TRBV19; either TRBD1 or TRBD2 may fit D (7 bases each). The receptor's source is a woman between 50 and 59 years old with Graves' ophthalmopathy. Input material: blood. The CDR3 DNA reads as TGTGCCAGTAGGCCAGGGGGGGTCGCAGATACGCAGTATTTT. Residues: CASRPGGVADTQYF.